Listed here is a single TCR beta chain. Its antigen is not known. Nominal health characterized the donors when sampled, though unrecorded immune exposures were likely. PCR primers comprised 60 Vbeta and 13 Jbeta primers. The assay was immunoSEQ multiplex PCR, and TCRdb's table has in-frame clones only and misses some. The data hold 35,000 to 45,000 clones, with 50% observed a single time. Germline V gives CDR1 SGHNT, CDR2 YENEEA. The CDR3 loop spans 15 amino acids. V was clipped by 4 bases and J by 3 bases, with 13 bases between them. These data originate in a study of cytomegalovirus exposure and HLA in healthy donors. The study's findings and limits: Rarity marked most TCR sequences, yet some public TCRs occurred in many donors.

The receptor was derived from a human donor in good health. V and J are TRBV11-3 and TRBJ1-3; a possible D gene is TRBD1 (5 bases). Source material: PBMCs. CDR3 in DNA: TGTGCCAGCAGCTCGGGGGGTATCTTTGGAAACACCATATATTTT. Translated: CASSSGGIFGNTIYF.